The rows below give T cell receptor beta chains drawn from one sample of a study of OX40 agonist ivuxolimab in advanced cancers. Libraries were prepared by immunoSEQ multiplex PCR; TCRdb keeps only in-frame clonotypes and omits some of them. This sample has about 66,000 clones, with roughly 87% found just once. The sequences come from CD4+ or CD8+ T cells sorted from blood, collected in a trial of the OX40 agonist ivuxolimab. The receptor source for this set is an adult with an advanced solid tumor such as melanoma, head and neck, liver or kidney cancer. Both conserved end residues are part of each CDR3. The order of the fields is D gene, J gene, clone size, V gene, CDR3 protein, CDR3 DNA. D genes are given only for firm matches. Only some rows state a clone size, as once, few, many or a class for expanded clones.

. TRBJ2-3 . TRBV10-2 CASSEAQTYTDTQYF TGCGCCAGCAGTGAAGCACAAACCTACACAGATACGCAGTATTTT
. TRBJ1-2 . TRBV27 CASSPLWGGVFYGYTF TGTGCCAGCAGTCCTCTTTGGGGGGGCGTTTTCTATGGCTACACCTTC
TRBD2 TRBJ2-2 . TRBV4-3 CASSQGSSGNTGELFF TGCGCCAGCAGCCAAGGTTCTAGCGGGAACACCGGGGAGCTGTTTTTT
TRBD2 TRBJ2-3 . TRBV6-6 CASKNHGTSGTDTQYF TGTGCCAGCAAAAACCACGGGACTAGCGGGACAGATACGCAGTATTTT
TRBD2 TRBJ2-5 . TRBV5-1 CASSRTSGSGETQYF TGCGCCAGCAGCCGGACTAGCGGCTCTGGGGAGACCCAGTACTTC
TRBD1 TRBJ1-5 . TRBV5-8 CASSLSGTEYQPQHF TGTGCCAGCAGCTTGTCTGGGACAGAGTATCAGCCCCAGCATTTT
TRBD2 TRBJ2-7 . TRBV2 CASSGGGLAGVSSEQYF TGTGCCAGCAGTGGAGGGGGACTAGCGGGAGTTTCCTCCGAGCAGTACTTC
TRBD2 TRBJ2-3 . TRBV5-4 CASSHRTSGSVDTQYF TGTGCCAGCAGCCATAGGACTAGCGGGAGTGTAGATACGCAGTATTTT
. TRBJ2-1 . TRBV7-7 CASSLDEGVYEQFF TGTGCTAGCAGCTTAGATGAGGGGGTCTATGAGCAGTTCTTC
TRBD2 TRBJ2-5 once TRBV6-5 CASRSGRETQYF TGTGCCAGCAGGAGCGGGAGAGAGACCCAGTACTTC
. TRBJ1-4 . TRBV11-2 CASSLRAGVTNEKLFF TGTGCCAGCAGCTTAAGAGCAGGGGTGACTAATGAAAAACTGTTTTTT
TRBD1 TRBJ2-1 . TRBV7-9 CASSPGTGNRREQFF TGTGCCAGCAGCCCCGGGACAGGGAATCGGCGGGAGCAGTTCTTC
. TRBJ2-1 . TRBV14 CASKGQTETPMGRYNEQFF TGTGCCAGCAAAGGACAGACAGAGACCCCAATGGGGCGCTACAATGAGCAGTTCTTC
. TRBJ1-1 . TRBV6-5 CASSAGAREAFF TGTGCCAGCAGTGCGGGGGCGCGGGAAGCTTTCTTT
. TRBJ1-1 once TRBV4-3 CASSHLGGTEAFF TGCGCCAGCAGCCATCTGGGGGGCACTGAAGCTTTCTTT
. TRBJ2-7 . TRBV25-1 CASSEGELTYEQYF TGTGCCAGCAGTGAAGGGGAACTTACCTACGAGCAGTACTTC
. TRBJ1-2 . TRBV7-2 CASSLPGLGYTF TGTGCCAGCAGCCTCCCGGGGCTCGGCTACACCTTC
TRBD2 TRBJ2-3 once TRBV7-3 CASGRGLAGSGTDTQYF TGTGCCAGCGGAAGGGGGCTAGCGGGAAGTGGCACAGATACGCAGTATTTT